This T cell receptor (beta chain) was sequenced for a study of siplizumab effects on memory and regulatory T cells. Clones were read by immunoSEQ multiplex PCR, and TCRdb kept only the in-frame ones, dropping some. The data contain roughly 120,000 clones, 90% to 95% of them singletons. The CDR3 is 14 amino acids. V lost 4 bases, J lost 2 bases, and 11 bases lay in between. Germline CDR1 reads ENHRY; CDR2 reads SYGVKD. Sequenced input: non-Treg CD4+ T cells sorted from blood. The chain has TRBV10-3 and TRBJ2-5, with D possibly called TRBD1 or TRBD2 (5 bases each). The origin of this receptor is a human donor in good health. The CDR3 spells CAISAGAGQETQYF. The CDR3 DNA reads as TGTGCCATCAGTGCTGGGGCGGGTCAAGAGACCCAGTACTTC.